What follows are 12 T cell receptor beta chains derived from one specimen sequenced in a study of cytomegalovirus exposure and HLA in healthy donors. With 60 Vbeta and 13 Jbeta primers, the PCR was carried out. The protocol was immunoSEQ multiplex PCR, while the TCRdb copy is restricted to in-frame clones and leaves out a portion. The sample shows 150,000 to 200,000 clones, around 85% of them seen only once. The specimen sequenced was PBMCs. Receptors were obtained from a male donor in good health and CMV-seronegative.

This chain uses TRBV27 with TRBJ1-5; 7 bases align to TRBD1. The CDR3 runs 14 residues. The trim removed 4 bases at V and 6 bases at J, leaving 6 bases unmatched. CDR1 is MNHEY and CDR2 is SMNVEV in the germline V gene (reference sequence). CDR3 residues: CASSYTGAGQPQHF. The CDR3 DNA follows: TGTGCCAGCAGTTATACAGGGGCTGGTCAGCCCCAGCATTTT.

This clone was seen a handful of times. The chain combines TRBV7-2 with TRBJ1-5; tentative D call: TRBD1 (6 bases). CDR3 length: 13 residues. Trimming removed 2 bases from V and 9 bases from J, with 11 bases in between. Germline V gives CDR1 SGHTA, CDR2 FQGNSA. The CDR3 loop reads CASSLRQAGPQHF. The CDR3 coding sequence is TGTGCCAGCAGCTTACGACAGGCCGGGCCCCAGCATTTT.

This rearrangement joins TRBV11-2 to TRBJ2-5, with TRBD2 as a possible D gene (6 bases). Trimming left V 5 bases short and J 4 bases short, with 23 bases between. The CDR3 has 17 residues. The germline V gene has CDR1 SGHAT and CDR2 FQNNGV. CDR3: CASSPGFEGRPTETQYF. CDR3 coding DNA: TGTGCCAGCAGCCCAGGGTTCGAGGGGAGGCCCACAGAGACCCAGTACTTC.

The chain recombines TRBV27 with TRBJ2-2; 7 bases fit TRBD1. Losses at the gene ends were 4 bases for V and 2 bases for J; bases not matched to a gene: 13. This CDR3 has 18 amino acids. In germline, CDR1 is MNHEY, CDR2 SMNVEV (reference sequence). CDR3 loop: CASSSYLRTGGNTGELFF. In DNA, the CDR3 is TGTGCCAGCAGTTCTTACCTCCGGACAGGAGGAAACACCGGGGAGCTGTTTTTT.

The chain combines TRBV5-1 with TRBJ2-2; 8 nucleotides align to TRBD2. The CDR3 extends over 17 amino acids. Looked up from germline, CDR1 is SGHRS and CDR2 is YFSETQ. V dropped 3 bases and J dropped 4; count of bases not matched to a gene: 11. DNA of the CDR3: TGCGCCAGCAGCTCATATCGGGGGGGCGAAAGCACCGGGGAGCTGTTTTTT. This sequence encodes CASSSYRGGESTGELFF. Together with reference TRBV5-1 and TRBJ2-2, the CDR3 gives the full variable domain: KAGVTQTPRYLIKTRGQQVTLSCSPISGHRSVSWYQQTPGQGLQFLFEYFSETQRNKGNFPGRFSGRQFSNSRSEMNVSTLELGDSALYLCASSSYRGGESTGELFFGEGSRLTVL.

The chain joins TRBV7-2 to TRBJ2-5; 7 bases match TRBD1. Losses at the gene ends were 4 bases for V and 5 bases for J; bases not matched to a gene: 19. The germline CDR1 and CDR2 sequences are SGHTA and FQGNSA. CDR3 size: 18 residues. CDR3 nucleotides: TGTGCCAGCAGCTATCCGGGACAGTCGGTCCCCCACGGGGAGACCCAGTACTTC. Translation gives CASSYPGQSVPHGETQYF.

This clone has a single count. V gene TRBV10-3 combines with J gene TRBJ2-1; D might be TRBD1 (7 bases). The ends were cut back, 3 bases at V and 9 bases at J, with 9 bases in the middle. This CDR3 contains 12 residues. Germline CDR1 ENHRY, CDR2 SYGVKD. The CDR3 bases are TGTGCCATCAGTGACCAGGGGGGTGAGCAGTTCTTC. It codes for CAISDQGGEQFF.

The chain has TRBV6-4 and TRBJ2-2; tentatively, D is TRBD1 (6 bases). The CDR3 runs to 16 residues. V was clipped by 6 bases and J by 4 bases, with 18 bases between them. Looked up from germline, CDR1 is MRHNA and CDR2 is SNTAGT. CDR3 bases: TGTGCCAGCAGCGAACAGGGAACCTCGAGCACCGGGGAGCTGTTTTTT. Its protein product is CASSEQGTSSTGELFF.

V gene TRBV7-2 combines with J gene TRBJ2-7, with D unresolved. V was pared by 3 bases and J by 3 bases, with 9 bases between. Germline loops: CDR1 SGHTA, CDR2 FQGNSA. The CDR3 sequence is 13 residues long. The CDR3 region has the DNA TGTGCCAGCAGCTTGAACTTCATCTACGAGCAGTACTTC. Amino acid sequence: CASSLNFIYEQYF.

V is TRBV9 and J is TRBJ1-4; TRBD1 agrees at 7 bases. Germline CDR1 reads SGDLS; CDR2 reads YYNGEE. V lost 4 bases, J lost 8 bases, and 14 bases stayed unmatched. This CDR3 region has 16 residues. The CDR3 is CASSPRPDRVREKLFF. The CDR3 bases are TGTGCCAGCAGCCCAAGGCCCGACAGGGTACGGGAAAAACTGTTTTTT. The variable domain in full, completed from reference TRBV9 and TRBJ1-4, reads DSGVTQTPKHLITATGQRVTLRCSPRSGDLSVYWYQQSLDQGLQFLIQYYNGEERAKGNILERFSAQQFPDLHSELNLSSLELGDSALYFCASSPRPDRVREKLFFGSGTQLSVL.

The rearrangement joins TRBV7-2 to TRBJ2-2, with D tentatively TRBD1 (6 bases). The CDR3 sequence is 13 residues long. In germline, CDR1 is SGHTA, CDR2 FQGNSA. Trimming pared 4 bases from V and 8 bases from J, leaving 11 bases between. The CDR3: CASSSYRDGELFF. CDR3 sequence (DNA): TGTGCCAGCAGCTCATACAGGGATGGGGAGCTGTTTTTT.

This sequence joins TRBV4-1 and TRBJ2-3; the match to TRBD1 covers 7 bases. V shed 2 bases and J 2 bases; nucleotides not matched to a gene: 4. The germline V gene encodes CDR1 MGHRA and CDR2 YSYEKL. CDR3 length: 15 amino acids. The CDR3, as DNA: TGCGCCAGCAGCCAACCGGGACAGAACACAGATACGCAGTATTTT. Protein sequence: CASSQPGQNTDTQYF.